Below, 21 T cell receptor beta chains from the same sample are listed, as sequenced in a study of Graves' ophthalmopathy and Graves' hyperthyroidism. Investigators amplified TCR beta CDR3 regions from RNA transcripts. HTBI primers were used in a first-round RT-PCR, which preceded a second-round multiplex PCR. TCRdb reprocessed the multiplex PCR reads via MiXCR and lists one record per CDR3 protein. The data show some 520,000 distinct CDR3 sequences, 13% to 15% seen once. Material: blood. All receptors derive from a woman aged 30 to 39 with Graves' ophthalmopathy.

This clonotype was detected many times. The chain recombines TRBV6-2 or TRBV6-3 with TRBJ1-5, with TRBD1 identical over 10 bases. V was pared by 6 bases and J by 0 bases, with 14 bases of the junction left unmatched. The germline gives CDR1 MNHEY, CDR2 SVGEGT. The CDR3 is 19 residues long. The CDR3 bases are TGTGCCAGCAGCCACTCAAGGGACAGGGGAGATTATAGCAATCAGCCCCAGCATTTT. Residues: CASSHSRDRGDYSNQPQHF.

Ten or more counts support this clonotype. The V and J genes are TRBV24-1 and TRBJ2-5; no firm D call. V was shortened by 4 bases and J by 3 bases, with 11 bases between the two germline ends. CDR3 length equals 14 residues. Germline loops: CDR1 KGHDR, CDR2 SFDVKD. CDR3 DNA sequence: TGTGCCACCAGTGACAGACAAGTTGAAGAGACCCAGTACTTC. This translates into CATSDRQVEETQYF.

The J gene is TRBJ1-2, the V gene TRBV12-3 or TRBV12-4, with D perhaps TRBD1 (5 bases). Between the trimmed V and J ends, which lost 2 bases and 2 bases, there was a span of 9 bases. The CDR3 loop spans 14 amino acids. The CDR3 DNA reads TGTGCCAGCAGTTTAAACGACAGAAACTATGGCTACACCTTC. Protein sequence: CASSLNDRNYGYTF.

This clonotype appeared many times. The chain uses TRBV6-2 or TRBV6-3 and TRBJ2-7; the D gene is possibly TRBD1 (6 bases). This CDR3 has 14 residues. Germline V lookup: CDR1 MNHEY, CDR2 SVGEGT. V gave up 5 bases and J gave up 3 bases, with 14 bases separating them. The CDR3 protein is CASSEWTDYYEQYF. CDR3 nucleotide sequence: TGTGCCAGCAGTGAGTGGACAGACTACTACGAGCAGTACTTC.

The chain has TRBV30 and TRBJ1-1; D is unresolved. Trimming took off 2 bases at V and 0 bases at J, with 19 bases between the two ends. Germline loops: CDR1 GTSNPN, CDR2 SVGIG (reference sequence). CDR3 length equals 17 residues. CDR3 DNA sequence: TGTGCCTGGAGTCGCAACAGACTCCGGTCCATGAACACTGAAGCTTTCTTT. Amino acids: CAWSRNRLRSMNTEAFF.

This clonotype appeared many times. This chain uses TRBV28 with TRBJ1-6; D remains unclear. V was trimmed by 10 bases and J by 3 bases, leaving 19 bases between them. The V gene's germline CDR1 is MDHEN and CDR2 SYDVKM. CDR3 length: 16 amino acids. CDR3 protein: CATFAGRADYNSPLHF. The CDR3 DNA follows: TGTGCCACCTTTGCCGGGAGGGCGGACTATAATTCACCCCTCCACTTT.

This clonotype was observed at least ten times. V gene TRBV7-2 combines with J gene TRBJ2-5; D is unresolved. V was shortened by 4 bases and J by 5 bases, with 8 bases between the two germline ends. This CDR3 spans 12 amino acids. In germline, CDR1 is SGHTA, CDR2 FQGNSA. CDR3 sequence reads: CASSSRRETQYF. DNA for the CDR3: TGTGCCAGCAGCTCACGACGCGAGACCCAGTACTTC.

This clonotype occurred many times. The CDR3 DNA is TGTGCCAGCAGCTTAGACCTCCCGTCCACCGGAAACACCATATATTTT. Its protein is CASSLDLPSTGNTIYF. The J gene is TRBJ1-3, the V gene TRBV11-2; D unclear. V lost 0 bases to trimming and J lost 4 bases, with 13 bases between them. This CDR3 is built from 16 residues. The V gene's germline CDR1 is SGHAT and CDR2 FQNNGV.

In this sample, this clonotype turned up many times. The gene calls are TRBV30 and TRBJ2-7; TRBD1 aligns across 9 bases. Per germline, CDR1 GTSNPN and CDR2 SVGIG (reference sequence). This CDR3 region has 13 residues. Losses at the gene ends were 8 bases for V and 7 bases for J; bases not matched to a gene: 12. The CDR3 DNA reads as TGTGCCCCAACCCCGGGACAGGGCCGGGAGCAGTACTTC. Amino acids: CAPTPGQGREQYF. The full variable domain, in which reference TRBV30 and TRBJ2-7 provide the parts outside the CDR3, is SQTIHQWPATLVQPVGSPLSLECTVEGTSNPNLYWYRQAAGRGLQLLFYSVGIGQISSEVPQNLSASRPQDRQFILSSKKLLLSDSGFYLCAPTPGQGREQYFGPGTRLTVT.

This clonotype was seen many times. J is TRBJ2-5 and V is TRBV6-1; perhaps TRBD2 as D (6 bases). Trimming removed 3 bases from V and 2 bases from J, with 16 bases in between. CDR3 length equals 16 residues. Germline V gives CDR1 MNHNS, CDR2 SASEGT. The CDR3 region has the DNA TGTGCCAGCAGTGAGGGGTTAGCGGTTTTACAAGAGACCCAGTACTTC. Residues: CASSEGLAVLQETQYF.

Only a few counts were recorded for this clonotype. This rearrangement joins TRBV13 to TRBJ2-7; the D is unclear. V lost 8 bases, J lost 3 bases, and 11 bases lay in between. The CDR3 extends over 12 amino acids. The germline gives CDR1 PRHDT, CDR2 FYEKMQ (reference sequence). Here the CDR3 DNA reads TGTGCCAGCGCCGGCCCCGGCTACGAGCAGTACTTC. It is translated as CASAGPGYEQYF. Variable domain in full (rest from reference TRBV13 and TRBJ2-7): AAGVIQSPRHLIKEKRETATLKCYPIPRHDTVYWYQQGPGQDPQFLISFYEKMQSDKGSIPDRFSAQQFSDYHSELNMSSLELGDSALYFCASAGPGYEQYFGPGTRLTVT.

This clonotype was observed many times. The chain is built from TRBV28 and TRBJ1-2; D perhaps matches TRBD1 (6 bases). Germline V CDR1 and CDR2: MDHEN, SYDVKM. The V gene lost 4 bases and the J gene lost 7 bases, with 10 bases spanning the gap. The CDR3 totals 12 residues. CDR3 coding DNA: TGTGCCAGCAGTTCAGGGGCGCTTGGCTACACCTTC. This translates into CASSSGALGYTF.

V gene TRBV2 combines with J gene TRBJ2-7; TRBD1 aligns across 10 bases. CDR3 size: 16 residues. Germline V gene sequence: CDR1 SNHLY, CDR2 FYNNEI. The trim removed 2 bases at V and 0 bases at J, leaving 4 bases unmatched. The CDR3 coding sequence is TGTGCCAGCAGTGAAACCTGGGACAGGGGCTCCTACGAGCAGTACTTC. Translating gives CASSETWDRGSYEQYF.

The genes are TRBV5-4 and TRBJ2-7; tentative D call: TRBD1 (6 bases). Germline V gene lookup returns CDR1 SGHNT and CDR2 YYREEE (reference sequence). The CDR3 runs 14 residues. Trimming pared 1 base from V and 1 base from J, leaving 9 bases between. CDR3 DNA: TGTGCCAGCAGCTTGCCAGGGGATTCCTACGAGCAGTACTTC. It encodes CASSLPGDSYEQYF.

A few counts support this clonotype. CDR3 sequence: CASRRTSGTTYYEQYF. CDR3 nucleotides: TGCGCCAGCAGGAGGACTAGCGGGACCACATACTACGAGCAGTACTTC. This chain links TRBV5-1 with TRBJ2-7; the match to TRBD2 covers 12 bases. The CDR3 covers 16 residues. V shed 5 bases and J 3 bases; nucleotides not matched to a gene: 9. Germline V gene data show CDR1 as SGHRS and CDR2 as YFSETQ. Together with reference TRBV5-1 and TRBJ2-7, the CDR3 gives the full variable domain: KAGVTQTPRYLIKTRGQQVTLSCSPISGHRSVSWYQQTPGQGLQFLFEYFSETQRNKGNFPGRFSGRQFSNSRSEMNVSTLELGDSALYLCASRRTSGTTYYEQYFGPGTRLTVT.

This clonotype was observed many times. The V and J genes are TRBV20-1 and TRBJ1-1; 7 bases agree with TRBD1. CDR3 length: 16 residues. Per germline, CDR1 DFQATT and CDR2 SNEGSKA (reference sequence). Trimming at V came to 1 base and at J to 0 bases, leaving 8 bases not matched to a gene. The CDR3 DNA reads as TGCAGTGCTAGAGGACAGGGAAGGCCGATGAACACTGAAGCTTTCTTT. Protein product: CSARGQGRPMNTEAFF.

This clonotype was seen many times. V usage is TRBV5-8 and J usage is TRBJ1-5; D gene uncertain. CDR3 length equals 14 residues. Germline CDR1 is SGHTS and CDR2 is YDEGEE. With 3 bases removed from V and 2 bases from J, the gap between germline ends came to 9 bases. CDR3 nucleotide sequence: TGTGCCAGCAGCTGGTTGTGGGGCAATCAGCCCCAGCATTTT. Translation gives CASSWLWGNQPQHF. Combining the CDR3 with reference TRBV5-8 and TRBJ1-5 gives the whole variable domain EAGVTQSPTHLIKTRGQQATLRCSPISGHTSVYWYQQALGLGLQFLLWYDEGEERNRGNFPPRFSGRQFPNYSSELNVNALELEDSALYLCASSWLWGNQPQHFGDGTRLSIL.

This clonotype was recorded many times. V is TRBV12-3 or TRBV12-4 and J is TRBJ2-5; weak D call: TRBD2 (6 bases). The CDR3 has 15 residues. The V end lost 3 bases, the J end lost 2 bases, and 13 bases lay between the germline ends. CDR3 sequence: CASSLFDGSQETQYF. CDR3 coding DNA: TGTGCCAGCAGTTTGTTCGACGGGAGTCAAGAGACCCAGTACTTC.

The chain is built from TRBV11-2 and TRBJ1-5; 7 bases align to TRBD1. The junction had 2 bases not matched to a gene; V was cut back by 0 bases and J by 0 bases. The length of the CDR3 is 16 residues. Germline loops: CDR1 SGHAT, CDR2 FQNNGV. The CDR3 region is CASSLEGTDSNQPQHF. The CDR3 nucleotides read TGTGCCAGCAGCTTAGAAGGGACAGATAGCAATCAGCCCCAGCATTTT.

This clonotype was recorded many times. Germline and junction disagree at one end, which may indicate a read error. The chain carries TRBV6-5 and TRBJ2-4, with 8 positions matching TRBD1. Germline V gives CDR1 MNHEY, CDR2 SVGAGI. The CDR3 extends over 16 amino acids. The CDR3 nucleotides read TGTGCCAGCAGTTTAACGACAGGGGTCGGAGAAAACATTAAGTACTTC. The encoded protein is CASSLTTGVGENIKYF.

This clonotype was recorded once. V and J are TRBV6-2 or TRBV6-3 and TRBJ1-2, with 8 bases identical to TRBD1. Germline V gives CDR1 MNHEY, CDR2 SVGEGT. The CDR3 is 14 residues long. V lost 8 bases, J lost 8 bases, and 13 bases stayed unmatched. CDR3 region: CASPPRGQVDGYTF. CDR3 bases: TGTGCCAGCCCCCCTAGGGGACAGGTGGACGGCTACACCTTC.